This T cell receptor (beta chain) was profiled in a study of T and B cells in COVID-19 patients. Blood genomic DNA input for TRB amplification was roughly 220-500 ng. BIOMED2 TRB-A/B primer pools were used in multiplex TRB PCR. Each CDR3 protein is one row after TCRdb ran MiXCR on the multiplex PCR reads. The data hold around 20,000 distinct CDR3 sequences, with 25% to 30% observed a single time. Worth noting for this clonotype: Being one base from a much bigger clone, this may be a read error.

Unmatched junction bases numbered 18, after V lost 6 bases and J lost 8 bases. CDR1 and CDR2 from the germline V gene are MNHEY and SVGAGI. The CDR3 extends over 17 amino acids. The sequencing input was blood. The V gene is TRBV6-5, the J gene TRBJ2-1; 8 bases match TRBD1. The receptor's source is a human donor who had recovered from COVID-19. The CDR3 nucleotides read TGTGCCAGCAGCCGCTACCCTTCGGCAGGGGGCAGCGATGAGCAGTTCTTC. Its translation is CASSRYPSAGGSDEQFF.